Below, 3 T cell receptor beta chains from the same sample are listed, as sequenced in a study of blood T cell repertoires in COVID-19. Measured with immunoSEQ multiplex PCR; TCRdb has only the in-frame clones, and not every one. Among around 160,000 clones, 80% were seen once, and the ten largest hold roughly 13%. The source material was peripheral blood. These receptors all stem from a man aged 60 to 75 with active or convalescent COVID-19.

The chain combines TRBV18 with TRBJ2-2, with D uncertain. The germline V gene encodes CDR1 KGHSH and CDR2 LQKENI. The V gene lost 6 bases and the J gene lost 1 base, with 9 bases spanning the gap. The CDR3 totals 14 residues. In DNA form, the CDR3 reads TGTGCCAGCTCCCCTAACCGGAACACCGGGGAGCTGTTTTTT. Translating it yields CASSPNRNTGELFF.

Only one count was recorded for this clone. The chain combines TRBV7-9 with TRBJ2-3; 9 bases match TRBD1. The CDR3 spans 15 residues. J gave up 6 bases and V 1 base, and 5 bases lay outside the gene matches. Germline V CDR1 and CDR2: SEHNR, FQNEAQ (reference sequence). CDR3 DNA sequence: TGTGCCAGCAGCTTAGTAGACAGGGGGTCCGATACGCAGTATTTT. Translated: CASSLVDRGSDTQYF.

The rearrangement joins TRBV4-2 to TRBJ1-1; 8 bases line up with TRBD1. Per the germline V gene, CDR1 is LGHNA and CDR2 is YNFKEQ. The J segment lost 6 bases and the V segment lost 0 bases, leaving 6 bases of the junction unmatched. The CDR3 length is 15 residues. The CDR3 protein is CASSQDWTGRPEAFF. CDR3 DNA: TGTGCCAGCAGCCAAGATTGGACAGGGAGACCTGAAGCTTTCTTT.